The TCR beta chain under discussion was sequenced for a study of T cell changes during pregnancy in multiple sclerosis. V lost 2 bases to trimming and J lost 2 bases, with 4 bases between them. The germline gives CDR1 KGHSH, CDR2 LQKENI. The CDR3 extends over 13 amino acids. Sequenced by immunoSEQ multiplex PCR; TCRdb stores in-frame clones only, minus some. Of about 93,000 clones in the sample, 80% to 95% were seen once. Only a few counts were recorded for this clone. The origin of this receptor is a female donor with multiple sclerosis, enrolled in a pregnancy study. V is TRBV18 and J is TRBJ2-1; D is unclear. This sample comprised peripheral blood, obtained after pregnancy. CDR3 in amino acids: CASSPVTYNEQFF. DNA for the CDR3: TGTGCCAGCTCACCAGTTACCTACAATGAGCAGTTCTTC.